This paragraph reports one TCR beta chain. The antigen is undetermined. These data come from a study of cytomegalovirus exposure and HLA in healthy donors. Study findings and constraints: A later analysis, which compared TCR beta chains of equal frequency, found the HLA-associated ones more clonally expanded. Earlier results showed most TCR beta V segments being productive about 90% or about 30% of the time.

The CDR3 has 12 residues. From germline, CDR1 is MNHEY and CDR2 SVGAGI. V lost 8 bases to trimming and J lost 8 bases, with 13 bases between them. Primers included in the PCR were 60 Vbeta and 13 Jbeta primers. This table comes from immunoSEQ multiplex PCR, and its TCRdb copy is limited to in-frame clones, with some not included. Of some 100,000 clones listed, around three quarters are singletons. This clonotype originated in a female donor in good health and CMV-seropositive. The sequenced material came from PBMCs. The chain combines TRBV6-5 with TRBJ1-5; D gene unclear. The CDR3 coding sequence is TGTGCCAGCCGATTGGGCGGGAAGCCCCAGCATTTT. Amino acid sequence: CASRLGGKPQHF.